These 16 T cell receptor beta chains originate from one sample sequenced in a study of CD8 T cells in Susac syndrome. With random hexamers, roughly 0.5 to 1 ug RNA was reverse transcribed. Each CDR3 protein is one row after TCRdb ran MiXCR on the immunoSEQ multiplex PCR reads. Among under 200,000 distinct CDR3 sequences listed, approximately 93% were seen once. Sequences were obtained from CD4+ T cells from PBMCs. Receptors were obtained from a human donor in good health.

The chain couples TRBV4-1 to TRBJ1-1, with a tentative D call TRBD1 (6 bases). The CDR3 extends over 17 amino acids. V was shortened by 1 base and J by 0 bases, with 15 bases between the two germline ends. Per the germline V gene, CDR1 is MGHRA and CDR2 is YSYEKL. CDR3 in amino acids: CASSQVRGAGMNTEAFF. DNA for the CDR3: TGCGCCAGCAGCCAAGTCCGGGGGGCAGGGATGAACACTGAAGCTTTCTTT.

V and J are TRBV18 and TRBJ2-2, with D perhaps matching TRBD1 (5 bases). This CDR3 contains 16 residues. Trimming took off 3 bases at V and 2 bases at J, with 13 bases between the two ends. From germline, CDR1 is KGHSH and CDR2 LQKENI. The CDR3 region has the DNA TGTGCCAGCTCACCCCCACGACAGCTTAACACCGGGGAGCTGTTTTTT. Its protein product is CASSPPRQLNTGELFF.

This sequence joins TRBV19 and TRBJ1-2; possible D gene TRBD1, 6 bases. Germline CDR1 LNHDA, CDR2 SQIVND (reference sequence). The CDR3 spans 14 residues. V shed 7 bases and J shed 5 bases, with 17 bases lying between them. Here the CDR3 DNA reads TGTGCCAGTATCCCTAACGACAGGCATTATGGCTACACCTTC. Protein: CASIPNDRHYGYTF.

The chain employs TRBV5-4 and TRBJ2-5, with D hard to call. The CDR3 is 14 residues long. V was cut by 3 bases and J by 1 base, with 10 bases left in between. Germline values: CDR1 SGHNT, CDR2 YYREEE (reference sequence). The CDR3 DNA follows: TGTGCCAGCAGCTCAGGCAATTTCCAAGAGACCCAGTACTTC. This gives the protein CASSSGNFQETQYF.

This chain joins TRBV19 and TRBJ1-5; D not certain. Looked up from germline, CDR1 is LNHDA and CDR2 is SQIVND (reference sequence). The CDR3 is made up of 13 amino acids. The V and J ends lost 6 bases and 9 bases respectively, with 15 bases between them. The chain's CDR3 is CASREAGLGPQHF. For the CDR3, the DNA is TGTGCCAGTAGAGAGGCAGGATTAGGGCCCCAGCATTTT. Looking up the rest from reference TRBV19 and TRBJ1-5 gives the full variable domain: DGGITQSPKYLFRKEGQNVTLSCEQNLNHDAMYWYRQDPGQGLRLIYYSQIVNDFQKGDIAEGYSVSREKKESFPLTVTSAQKNPTAFYLCASREAGLGPQHFGDGTRLSIL.

The rearrangement links TRBV6-5 to TRBJ2-2; D not resolved. CDR1 MNHEY and CDR2 SVGAGI come from the germline V gene. CDR3 size: 12 residues. Trimming left V 2 bases short and J 8 bases short, with 6 bases between. The CDR3 DNA reads TGTGCCAGCAGTTACGGTCGGGGGGAGCTGTTTTTT. Amino acid sequence: CASSYGRGELFF.

This chain uses TRBV19 with TRBJ1-5; TRBD1 is a possible D gene (6 bases). The CDR3 is 14 amino acids. V was trimmed by 2 bases and J by 3 bases, leaving 8 bases between them. Per the germline V gene, CDR1 is LNHDA and CDR2 is SQIVND (reference sequence). Here the CDR3 DNA reads TGTGCCAGTAGTATAAGGACAGTCAATCAGCCCCAGCATTTT. It codes for CASSIRTVNQPQHF.

The chain is built from TRBV10-3 and TRBJ1-5; D uncertain. V was trimmed by 11 bases and J by 7 bases, leaving 6 bases between them. The CDR3 contains 9 residues. Germline V CDR1 and CDR2: ENHRY, SYGVKD. In nucleotides, the CDR3 is TGTGCCGTGGGCCAGCCCCAGCATTTT. Its protein product is CAVGQPQHF.

CDR3: CASRLVREQFF. CDR3 in DNA: TGTGCCAGCCGACTGGTCCGGGAGCAGTTCTTC. The V and J genes are TRBV6-1 and TRBJ2-1; D remains ambiguous. Trimming stripped 8 bases from V and 10 bases from J, with 12 bases between. The CDR3 is 11 amino acids. Germline CDR1 MNHNS, CDR2 SASEGT.

V and J are TRBV9 and TRBJ1-6, with 7 nucleotides matching TRBD1. This CDR3 comprises 16 residues. J lost 9 bases, V lost 3 bases, and 12 bases had no gene match. Germline values: CDR1 SGDLS, CDR2 YYNGEE. CDR3 in amino acids: CASSEARDRAGSPLHF. CDR3 nucleotide sequence: TGTGCCAGCAGCGAGGCCCGAGACAGGGCCGGTTCACCCCTCCACTTT.

This sequence joins TRBV28 and TRBJ2-5; a possible D gene is TRBD2 (7 bases). CDR3 length: 15 residues. The ends were cut back, 8 bases at V and 4 bases at J, with 20 bases in the middle. Germline V gene data show CDR1 as MDHEN and CDR2 as SYDVKM. The CDR3 nucleotides read TGTGCCAGCTATGAAGGGGGGGCCTTGGTAGAGACCCAGTACTTC. Protein product: CASYEGGALVETQYF.

This clonotype was recorded once. The rearrangement joins TRBV13 to TRBJ1-5; the match to TRBD1 covers 7 bases. The CDR3 extends over 16 amino acids. Per germline, CDR1 PRHDT and CDR2 FYEKMQ (reference sequence). V was pared by 5 bases and J by 2 bases, with 9 bases of the junction left unmatched. The CDR3 nucleotides read TGTGCCAGCAGCACTCGCCGACAGGGTGGCAATCAGCCCCAGCATTTT. Protein product: CASSTRRQGGNQPQHF.

The chain is built from TRBV10-3 and TRBJ2-2, with 7 bases identical to TRBD2. The CDR3 loop spans 14 amino acids. V shed 6 bases and J 4 bases; nucleotides not matched to a gene: 5. Germline V gene data show CDR1 as ENHRY and CDR2 as SYGVKD. The CDR3 spells CAIRVTSLTGELFF. For the CDR3, the DNA is TGTGCCATCAGGGTGACTAGCCTCACCGGGGAGCTGTTTTTT.

This chain links TRBV7-9 with TRBJ1-4; TRBD1 matches 10 bases. V lost 3 bases to trimming and J lost 7 bases; unmatched junction nucleotides: 2. CDR1 and CDR2 (germline): SEHNR, FQNEAQ (reference sequence). CDR3 length: 14 residues. CDR3 sequence (DNA): TGTGCCAGCAGCTTGGGACAGGGGACTGAAAAACTGTTTTTT. It is translated as CASSLGQGTEKLFF.

The genes are TRBV29-1 and TRBJ2-3; D gene unclear. Germline V gene sequence: CDR1 SQVTM, CDR2 ANQGSEA. The V end was cut by 4 bases, the J end by 2 bases, with 10 bases between. This CDR3 is built from 13 residues. The CDR3 nucleotides read TGCAGCGTTGCTTGGTCCGACACAGATACGCAGTATTTT. Translation gives CSVAWSDTDTQYF.

This chain joins TRBV3-1 and TRBJ1-5; D might be TRBD1 (6 bases). Germline CDR1 is LGHDT and CDR2 is YNNKEL (reference sequence). The CDR3 sequence is 15 residues long. V was clipped by 4 bases and J by 6 bases, with 16 bases between them. In DNA, the CDR3 is TGTGCCAGCAGCCGTTCGGACAGCCTGAGTCAGCCCCAGCATTTT. This codes for CASSRSDSLSQPQHF. Based on the CDR3 plus reference TRBV3-1 and TRBJ1-5, the full variable domain is DTAVSQTPKYLVTQMGNDKSIKCEQNLGHDTMYWYKQDSKKFLKIMFSYNNKELIINETVPNRFSPKSPDKAHLNLHINSLELGDSAVYFCASSRSDSLSQPQHFGDGTRLSIL.